This T cell receptor (beta chain) stems from a study of cytomegalovirus exposure and HLA in healthy donors. Study conclusions and caveats: Across donors, most TCRs were seen rarely, yet some public ones were widespread.

Concerning this clone: What it binds is unknown.

Germline CDR1 is GTSNPN and CDR2 is SVGIG (reference sequence). Between the trimmed V and J ends, which lost 0 bases and 2 bases, there was a span of 7 bases. This CDR3 has 13 amino acids. Sequencing was performed with immunoSEQ multiplex PCR; in TCRdb, only in-frame clones are kept and a portion is missing. The sample consists of over 100,000 clones, 88% of them appearing once. This receptor was taken from a woman younger than 30 in good health and CMV-seropositive. The V gene is TRBV30, the J gene TRBJ1-1; no clear D. The specimen sequenced was PBMCs. In nucleotides, the CDR3 is TGTGCCTGGAGTGTGTACAGAAACACTGAAGCTTTCTTT. Translating gives CAWSVYRNTEAFF.